The present T cell receptor beta chain was sequenced within a study of blood T cells in healthy people across ages. A second roughly 7 to 11 cycle PCR used barcoded and J-beta primers. Each cDNA molecule received a tag from a template-switch adaptor that had 12 random nucleotides. TCRdb processed the 5' RACE reads anew with MiXCR; each CDR3 protein has one entry. Among almost 1 million distinct CDR3 sequences listed, just over 50% were seen once. Details on this clonotype: The antigen is unknown. An end of the junction does not agree with germline; a read error may underlie this.

No fewer than 6 million PBMCs went into each sample. General study results and limits: In older individuals, TCR beta diversity per million T cells was lower, falling roughly linearly with age.

The CDR3 has 16 amino acids. This receptor was taken from a woman aged 60-75 years in good health. This sequence joins TRBV12-3 or TRBV12-4 and TRBJ2-3; 8 bases align to TRBD1. Material for sequencing was blood. In DNA form, the CDR3 reads TGTGCCAGCGGTTTACCCACAGGGGGGAGGACAGATACGCAGTATTTT. It is translated as CASGLPTGGRTDTQYF.